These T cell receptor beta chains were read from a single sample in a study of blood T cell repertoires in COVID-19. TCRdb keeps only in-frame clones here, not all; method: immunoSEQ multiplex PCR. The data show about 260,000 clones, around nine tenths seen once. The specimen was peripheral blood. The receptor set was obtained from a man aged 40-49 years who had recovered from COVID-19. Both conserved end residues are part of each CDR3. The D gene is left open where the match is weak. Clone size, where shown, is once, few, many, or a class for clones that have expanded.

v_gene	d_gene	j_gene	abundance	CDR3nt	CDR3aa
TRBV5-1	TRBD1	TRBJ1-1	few	TGCGCCAGCAGCGTCGGACAGGGGGCCAACACTGAAGCTTTCTTT	CASSVGQGANTEAFF
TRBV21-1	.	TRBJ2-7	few	TGTGCCAGCACCCCCGTCGGCTACGAGCAGTACTTC	CASTPVGYEQYF
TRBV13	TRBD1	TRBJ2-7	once	TGTGCCAGCAGCCAAGAAACTTCCGGGACAGCCTACGAGCAGTACTTC	CASSQETSGTAYEQYF
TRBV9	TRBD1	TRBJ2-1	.	TGTGCCAGCAGCGTAGTACCACCGGGACAGGTCACCTACAATGAGCAGTTCTTC	CASSVVPPGQVTYNEQFF
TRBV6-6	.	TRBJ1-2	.	TGTGCCAGCAGTTACTCGAACAGGGATGGTGGCTACACCTTC	CASSYSNRDGGYTF
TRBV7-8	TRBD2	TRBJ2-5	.	TGTGCCAGCAGCGTACTCTCCCCCCTGGGACTAGTCAGGCAAGAGACCCAGTACTTC	CASSVLSPLGLVRQETQYF
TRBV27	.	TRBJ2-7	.	TGTGCCAGCAGTTTAAGGGGGCGAAACGCGGGGGAGCAGTACTTC	CASSLRGRNAGEQYF
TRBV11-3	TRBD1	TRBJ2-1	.	TGTGCCAGCAGCGTAGAAGCCTCCGGGACAGGGTCCTACAATGAGCAGTTCTTC	CASSVEASGTGSYNEQFF
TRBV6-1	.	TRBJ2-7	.	TGTGCCAGCAGTGAGTACAGGCTACCCTCCTACGAGCAGTACTTC	CASSEYRLPSYEQYF
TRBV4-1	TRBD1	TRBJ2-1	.	TGCGCCAGCAGCCATCAACCGGGACAGGGTATCGATGAGCAGTTCTTC	CASSHQPGQGIDEQFF
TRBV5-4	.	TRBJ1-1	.	TGTGCCAGCAGCTCTCCTACTGAAGCTTTCTTT	CASSSPTEAFF
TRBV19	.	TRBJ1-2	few	TGTGCCAGTAGTACGGGACATACTAACTATGGCTACACCTTC	CASSTGHTNYGYTF
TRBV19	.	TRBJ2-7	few	TGTGCCAGTAGTATAAGTTCTATGGCCTACGAGCAGTACTTC	CASSISSMAYEQYF
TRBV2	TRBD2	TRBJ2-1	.	TGTGCCAGCAGGAGGACTAGCGGGGCGGGGGACAATGAGCAGTTCTTC	CASRRTSGAGDNEQFF
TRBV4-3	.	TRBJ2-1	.	TGCGCCAGCAGCCCATATGGACACTCCTACAATGAGCAGTTCTTC	CASSPYGHSYNEQFF
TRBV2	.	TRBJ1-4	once	TGTGCCAGCAGTACTATCCAAGCGAATGAAAAACTGTTTTTT	CASSTIQANEKLFF
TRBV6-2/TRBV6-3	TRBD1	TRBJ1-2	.	TGTGCCAGCAGTCCCCAGAAAGGGGGCTTCTATGGCTACACCTTC	CASSPQKGGFYGYTF
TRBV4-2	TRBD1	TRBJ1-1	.	TGTGCCAGCAGCCCACAGGGGGCGAACACTGAAGCTTTCTTT	CASSPQGANTEAFF
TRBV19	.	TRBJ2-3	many	TGTGCCACCACCCGACCGGGGGCAGATACGCAGTATTTT	CATTRPGADTQYF
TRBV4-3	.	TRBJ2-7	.	TGCGCCAGCAGCGAGACCGTGTTGACAGGCAGCTCCTACGAGCAGTACTTC	CASSETVLTGSSYEQYF
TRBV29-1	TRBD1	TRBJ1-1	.	TGCAGCGTAGGGGGACAGATGAACACTGAAGCTTTCTTT	CSVGGQMNTEAFF
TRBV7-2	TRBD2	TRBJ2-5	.	TGTGCCAGCAGCTTAGCCGAAGGCACTAGCGTACTTCCCCAGTACTTC	CASSLAEGTSVLPQYF
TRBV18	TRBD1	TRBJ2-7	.	TGTGCCAGCTCACAGGGACAGGGCTACGAGCAGTACTTC	CASSQGQGYEQYF
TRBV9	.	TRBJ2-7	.	TGTGCCAGCAGCGTAGAGGGGGTAGGCGAGCAGTACTTC	CASSVEGVGEQYF
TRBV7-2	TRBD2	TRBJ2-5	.	TGTGCCAGCGGAGCGGGGGGCCTACTTCTGGAGACCCAGTACTTC	CASGAGGLLLETQYF
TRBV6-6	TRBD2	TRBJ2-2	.	TGTGCCAGCATCGGTAGCGGGAGACCGAACACCGGGGAGCTGTTTTTT	CASIGSGRPNTGELFF
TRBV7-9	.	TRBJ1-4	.	TGTGCCAGCAGCGGATGGGGGCAAACTAATGAAAAACTGTTTTTT	CASSGWGQTNEKLFF
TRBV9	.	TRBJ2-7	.	TGTGCCAGCAGCGTAGGCGGCCTCTCCTACGAGCAGTACTTC	CASSVGGLSYEQYF
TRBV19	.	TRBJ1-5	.	TGTGCCAGTAGTGCGAGCAGGGAGGATCAGCCCCAGCATTTT	CASSASREDQPQHF
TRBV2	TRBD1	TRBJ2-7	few	TGTGCCACCGGACAGGACCCCTACGAGCAGTACTTC	CATGQDPYEQYF
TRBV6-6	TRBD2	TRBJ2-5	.	TGTGCCAGCAGTTACTGGGGGGGGACTATAGGAGAGACCCAGTACTTC	CASSYWGGTIGETQYF
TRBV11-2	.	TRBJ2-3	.	TGTGCCAGCAGCTTTGGACTCCCGTTATCCACAGATACGCAGTATTTT	CASSFGLPLSTDTQYF
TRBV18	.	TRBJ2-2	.	TGTGCCAGCTCACCACGTCTGCAGGCTAACACCGGGGAGCTGTTTTTT	CASSPRLQANTGELFF
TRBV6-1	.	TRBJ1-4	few	TGTGCCAGCAGTGAAGCGCCTGGTGGACAGCCGTATGCAACTAATGAAAAACTGTTTTTT	CASSEAPGGQPYATNEKLFF
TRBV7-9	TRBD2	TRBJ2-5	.	TGTGCCAGCAGCTTAGCTAGCGGGGGCCCAGGGACCCAGTACTTC	CASSLASGGPGTQYF
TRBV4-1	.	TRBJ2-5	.	TGCGCCAGCGTACCCCCGCGAGGTAAGTACTTC	CASVPPRGKYF
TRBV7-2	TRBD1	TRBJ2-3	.	TGTGCCAGCAGGGAGACAGGGGCCTTCACAGATACGCAGTATTTT	CASRETGAFTDTQYF
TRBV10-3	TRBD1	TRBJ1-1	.	TGTGCCATCAGTCGCGGGACAGGGAAGAACACTGAAGCTTTCTTT	CAISRGTGKNTEAFF
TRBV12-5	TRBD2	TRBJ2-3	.	TGTGCTAGTGGTTTGGTACTTAGAGCGGGAGGGCCAGATACGCAGTATTTT	CASGLVLRAGGPDTQYF
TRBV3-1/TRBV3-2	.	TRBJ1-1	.	TGTGCCAGCAGCCATAAATTGAACACTGAAGCTTTCTTT	CASSHKLNTEAFF
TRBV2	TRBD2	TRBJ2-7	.	TGTGCCAGCAGTGAGACTAGCGGGAACTCCTACGAGCAGTACTTC	CASSETSGNSYEQYF
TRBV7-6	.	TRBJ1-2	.	TGTGCCAGCAGCCGGACAGTGGGGGACTATGGCTACACCTTC	CASSRTVGDYGYTF
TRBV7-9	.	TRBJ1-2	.	TGTGCCAGCAGCCCCGACACATATGGCTACACCTTC	CASSPDTYGYTF
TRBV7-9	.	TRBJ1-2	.	TGTGCCAGCACGACACAGGGTAACTATGGCTACACCTTC	CASTTQGNYGYTF
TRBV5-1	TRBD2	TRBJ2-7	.	TGCGCCAGCAGCCCCGGACTAGTCGACTTGGAGCAGTACTTC	CASSPGLVDLEQYF
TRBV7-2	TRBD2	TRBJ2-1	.	TGTGCCAGCAGGAAGACTAGCGGGGGGGCATATGAGCAGTTCTTC	CASRKTSGGAYEQFF
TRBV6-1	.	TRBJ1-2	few	TGTGCCAGCAGTGAAGGGGGCAGGACCTATGGCTACACCTTC	CASSEGGRTYGYTF
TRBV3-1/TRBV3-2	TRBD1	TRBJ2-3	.	TGTGCCAGCAGCCAACGAGGGGGCTCAAGAACAGATACGCAGTATTTT	CASSQRGGSRTDTQYF
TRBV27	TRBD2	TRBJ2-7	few	TGTGCCAGCAGTCCGACTAGCGGGGGGTTGGAGCAGTACTTC	CASSPTSGGLEQYF